Following are 28 T cell receptor beta chains from one sample sequenced in a study of tumor-infiltrating lymphocytes in primary liver carcinoma. Unsorted bulk tissue, about 19-32 mg of it, served as the source for co-extraction of RNA and DNA. TCR beta cDNA was prepared out of roughly 520 ng total RNA by means of a constant-region primer. Sequencing libraries for TCR beta derived from three nested multiplex PCR rounds that used slightly modified ARM-PCR. TRBV1-TRBV30 forward primers paired with a C-beta reverse primer drove the first two PCR rounds, around 10 cycles each. Each CDR3 protein gets one entry after TCRdb re-called the multiplex PCR reads with MiXCR. Of approximately 110,000 distinct CDR3 sequences listed, around 60% are singletons. Sequenced: liver tumor tissue from sampling region 3. Subset defined: tumor region T3, left-lateral pole. Every receptor here comes from a woman aged 60 to 75 with primary liver carcinoma and hepatitis B virus infection.

This chain connects TRBV5-1 to TRBJ2-4; 10 bases are a match to TRBD2. V was pared by 4 bases and J by 6 bases, with 7 bases of the junction left unmatched. The CDR3 sequence is 15 residues long. Per germline, CDR1 SGHRS and CDR2 YFSETQ. Written as DNA, the CDR3 is TGCGCCAGCAGCCTTGAGGCTAGCGGGGGAAACATTCAGTACTTC. The encoded protein is CASSLEASGGNIQYF.

V gene TRBV19 combines with J gene TRBJ2-1, with D possibly being TRBD1 (5 bases). V dropped 5 bases and J dropped 4 bases, with 9 bases sitting between them. Germline values: CDR1 LNHDA, CDR2 SQIVND (reference sequence). The CDR3 loop spans 13 amino acids. The CDR3 nucleotides read TGTGCCAGTAGTCGCAGGGAATACAATGAGCAGTTCTTC. Its translation: CASSRREYNEQFF.

This clonotype was observed a handful of times. The V call is TRBV7-9, the J call TRBJ1-6, with a weak D call TRBD1 (5 bases). CDR3 length: 14 residues. The germline CDR1 and CDR2 sequences are SEHNR and FQNEAQ (reference sequence). V lost 5 bases to trimming and J lost 2 bases, with 7 bases between them. DNA for the CDR3: TGTGCCAGCAGCATGGACACCTATAATTCACCCCTCCACTTT. This gives the protein CASSMDTYNSPLHF.

V is TRBV11-3 and J is TRBJ2-7; D is tentatively TRBD1 or TRBD2 (6 bases each). The CDR3 runs 19 residues. Germline CDR1 and CDR2: SGHNT and YENEEA. With 5 bases removed from V and 5 bases from J, the gap between germline ends came to 31 bases. The CDR3 protein is CASSPTWGALGLVTHEQYF. The CDR3 DNA sequence: TGTGCCAGCAGCCCCACGTGGGGGGCCCTTGGGCTGGTGACCCACGAGCAGTACTTC.

In its sample, this clonotype was seen once. Given a much more abundant clone one base away, this may be a read error. The DNA of the CDR3 is TGCGCCAGCCGGGGGGCCGATCAGCTCCAGCATTTT. Protein sequence: CASRGADQLQHF. The V and J genes are TRBV10-2 and TRBJ1-5; perhaps TRBD1 as D (6 bases). This CDR3 is built from 12 residues. In germline, CDR1 is WSHSY, CDR2 SAAADI.

Worth noting for this clonotype: At one end, the junction sequence differs from germline, possibly due to a read error. The J gene is TRBJ2-2, the V gene TRBV10-3; TRBD1 matches at 10 bases. The CDR3 length is 15 residues. Germline V CDR1 and CDR2: ENHRY, SYGVKD. In DNA form, the CDR3 reads TGTGCCATCAGGGACAGGGGGAGGGACACCGGGGAACTGTTTTTT. This codes for CAIRDRGRDTGELFF.

Concerning this clonotype itself: Sequence at one end of the junction differs from germline and may be a read error. This rearrangement joins TRBV11-2 to TRBJ1-6; no clear D gene. CDR3 length: 13 residues. Per the germline V gene, CDR1 is SGHAT and CDR2 is FQNNGV. The CDR3 here is CANSFVVNSPLHF. The CDR3 DNA follows: TGCGCCAACAGCTTTGTAGTGAATTCACCCCTCCACTTT.

The V and J genes are TRBV5-1 and TRBJ2-2; tentatively, D is TRBD1 (5 bases). Germline V gene sequence: CDR1 SGHRS, CDR2 YFSETQ. The CDR3 has 15 amino acids. The V end was cut by 4 bases, the J end by 6 bases, with 16 bases between. CDR3 sequence (DNA): TGCGCCAGCAGCCCCTCAGGGATGGTGGCCGGGGAGCTGTTTTTT. This sequence encodes CASSPSGMVAGELFF. Full variable domain (remainder filled in from reference TRBV5-1 and TRBJ2-2): KAGVTQTPRYLIKTRGQQVTLSCSPISGHRSVSWYQQTPGQGLQFLFEYFSETQRNKGNFPGRFSGRQFSNSRSEMNVSTLELGDSALYLCASSPSGMVAGELFFGEGSRLTVL.

Of note for this clonotype: Its ends do not fully match the called genes, so a read error is possible. V usage is TRBV5-1 and J usage is TRBJ2-1; TRBD2 aligns across 10 bases. Germline CDR1 SGHRS, CDR2 YFSETQ. The CDR3 covers 15 residues. CDR3 residues: CASSLFGLADNEQSF. The CDR3 region has the DNA TGCGCCAGCAGCTTATTTGGACTAGCGGACAATGAGCAGTCCTTC.

A note on this clonotype: With a much larger clone just one base away, this may be a read error. V and J are TRBV6-1 and TRBJ1-2; D possibly corresponds to TRBD1 (5 bases). Germline assignment: CDR1 MNHNS and CDR2 SASEGT. The CDR3 is 11 amino acids. Trimming left V 7 bases short and J 4 bases short, with 7 bases between. CDR3 in amino acids: CASKDIYGYTF. DNA of the CDR3: TGTGCCAGCAAGGACATCTATGGCTACACCTTC.

The sample holds one count of this clonotype. Because it lacks the conserved phenylalanine or tryptophan at the end, this CDR3 is likely a read error. V usage is TRBV11-2 and J usage is TRBJ1-3; the D gene is possibly TRBD1 (5 bases). The CDR3 spans 15 residues. The germline CDR1 and CDR2 sequences are SGHAT and FQNNGV. CDR3 residues: CVSSQTATYGNTIYL. The CDR3 DNA sequence: TGTGTCAGCAGCCAGACAGCCACCTATGGAAACACCATATATCTT.

This clonotype was counted between two and nine times. It may be a read error: a sequence one base away is much more abundant. V usage is TRBV7-9 and J usage is TRBJ2-1; a weak D match, TRBD1 (7 bases). This CDR3 spans 15 amino acids. The germline V gene encodes CDR1 SEHNR and CDR2 FQNEAQ (reference sequence). Here the CDR3 reads CASSLEGARGNGQFF. CDR3 bases: TGTGCCAGCAGCTTGGAGGGGGCTAGGGGCAATGGGCAGTTCTTC.

On this clonotype: The junction differs from germline at one of its ends, possibly a read error. V and J are TRBV4-1 and TRBJ1-1, with D uncertain. Germline-derived CDR1 and CDR2 are MGHRA and YSYEKL. This CDR3 has 17 residues. The DNA for the CDR3 is TGCGCCAGCAGGCAAGATGGGTCGGGGTCACGGAACACTGAAGCTTTCTTT. It is translated as CASRQDGSGSRNTEAFF.

A word on this clonotype: The conserved phenylalanine or tryptophan is not found at the CDR3 terminus, so this likely reflects a read error. The rearrangement joins TRBV11-3 to TRBJ2-1; possible D gene TRBD2, 6 bases. The CDR3 length is 14 residues. From germline, CDR1 is SGHNT and CDR2 YENEEA. Trimming removed 2 bases at V and 9 bases at J, with 14 bases between. The DNA for the CDR3 is TGTGCCAGCAGCTTAATTTTGGGGGGTGTTGAGCAGTTCTCC. Translation gives CASSLILGGVEQFS.

As for this clonotype: An end of the junction does not agree with germline; a read error may underlie this. The V gene is TRBV12-3 or TRBV12-4, the J gene TRBJ1-4; a weak D match, TRBD1 (6 bases). The CDR3 runs 16 residues. CDR3 bases: TGTGCCAACAGTTCGGGGAGATGCGGGACATGCGAAAAACTGTTTTTT. Protein sequence: CANSSGRCGTCEKLFF.

This clonotype was detected only a few times. Just one base apart from a much larger clone, this may be a read error. Because it lacks the conserved phenylalanine or tryptophan at the end, this CDR3 is likely a read error. The genes are TRBV29-1 and TRBJ1-4, with D possibly TRBD1 on 5 matching bases. Trimming removed 7 bases from V and 10 bases from J, with 16 bases in between. This CDR3 region has 12 residues. CDR1 and CDR2 from the germline V gene are SQVTM and ANQGSEA. CDR3 DNA sequence: TGCAGCGGGGAGGACCTCGGGGGAAAACTGTTTCTT. Amino acids: CSGEDLGGKLFL.

The chain carries TRBV29-1 and TRBJ2-4; tentatively, D is TRBD2 (5 bases). With 6 bases removed from V and 7 bases from J, the gap between germline ends came to 22 bases. Germline V CDR1 and CDR2: SQVTM, ANQGSEA. The CDR3 spans 15 residues. The CDR3 is CSVTPTGIAHNIQYF. The CDR3 DNA reads as TGCAGCGTAACTCCCACCGGGATAGCTCATAACATTCAGTACTTC. The full variable domain, completed using reference TRBV29-1 and TRBJ2-4, is SAVISQKPSRDICQRGTSLTIQCQVDSQVTMMFWYRQQPGQSLTLIATANQGSEATYESGFVIDKFPISRPNLTFSTLTVSNMSPEDSSIYLCSVTPTGIAHNIQYFGAGTRLSVL.

Notes on this clonotype: This clone may be a read error of a much larger clone one base away. V gene TRBV6-5 combines with J gene TRBJ2-1; no reliable D call. Germline CDR1 is MNHEY and CDR2 is SVGAGI. With 6 bases removed from V and 0 bases from J, the gap between germline ends came to 9 bases. The CDR3 sequence is 14 residues long. This CDR3 is CASRHRNSYNEQFF. Here the CDR3 DNA reads TGTGCCAGCAGACATCGGAACTCCTACAATGAGCAGTTCTTC.

Note on this clonotype: With a much larger clone just one base away, this may be a read error. V and J are TRBV5-6 and TRBJ1-1; 12 bases agree with TRBD1. The CDR3 loop spans 18 amino acids. Germline trimming cut 0 bases from V and 5 bases from J; bases unmatched to any gene: 11. The germline V gene encodes CDR1 SGHDT and CDR2 YYEEEE. In DNA form, the CDR3 reads TGTGCCAGCAGCTTGGTCGCCGGGACAGGGGGCGTTTGGACTGAAGCTTTCTTT. Its protein is CASSLVAGTGGVWTEAFF.

As for this clonotype: A read error is possible here, since a much larger clone lies one base away. The chain uses TRBV5-5 and TRBJ2-7; either TRBD1 or TRBD2 may fit D (5 bases each). This CDR3 spans 13 amino acids. Deletions cut 2 bases from V and 6 bases from J, with 12 bases between. Per germline, CDR1 SGHKS and CDR2 YYEKEE (reference sequence). The CDR3 sequence: CASSFGAAGEQYF. Here the CDR3 DNA reads TGTGCCAGCAGCTTCGGGGCGGCGGGCGAGCAGTACTTC.

Regarding this clonotype: The conserved phenylalanine or tryptophan normally closing the CDR3 is absent here, so this likely arose from a read error. This chain joins TRBV11-3 and TRBJ2-1; D might be TRBD2 (7 bases). CDR1 is SGHNT, CDR2 YENEEA, per germline. There are 17 residues in the CDR3. The chain's CDR3 is CTSSSRGARTMGSEQFY. CDR3 DNA: TGTACCAGCAGCTCCCGGGGGGCGCGGACCATGGGCAGTGAGCAGTTCTAC.

To note about this clonotype: Sequence at one end of the junction differs from germline and may be a read error. The chain's CDR3 is CASSLPGQATTDTQYF. The CDR3, as DNA: TGTGCCAGTAGCTTACCCGGACAGGCGACCACAGATACGCAGTATTTT. This rearrangement joins TRBV11-2 to TRBJ2-3; 7 positions agree with TRBD1. Germline V gene lookup returns CDR1 SGHAT and CDR2 FQNNGV. CDR3 length: 16 amino acids.

At least ten counts were recorded for this clonotype. The rearrangement joins TRBV11-2 to TRBJ2-4, with D hard to call. From germline, CDR1 is SGHAT and CDR2 FQNNGV. Trimming pared 0 bases from V and 0 bases from J, leaving 6 bases between. The CDR3 has 15 residues. CDR3 loop: CASSLEGLAKNIQYF. In DNA form, the CDR3 reads TGTGCCAGCAGCTTAGAAGGATTAGCCAAAAACATTCAGTACTTC.

The rearrangement joins TRBV10-2 to TRBJ2-3; D not resolved. The germline V and J ends were trimmed by 7 bases and 4 bases, with 12 bases remaining between them. The CDR3 covers 13 residues. Germline V gives CDR1 WSHSY, CDR2 SAAADI. The CDR3 region has the DNA TGCGCCAGCATACTATCCGCCCCAGATACGCAGTATTTT. Its protein is CASILSAPDTQYF.

The CDR3 DNA sequence: TGTGCCAGCAGTTTAGGTAGCGGTTTGCAGCCCCAGCATTTT. Its translation is CASSLGSGLQPQHF. The J gene is TRBJ1-5, the V gene TRBV28; D is uncertain. This CDR3 region has 14 residues. CDR1 is MDHEN, CDR2 SYDVKM, per germline. Trimming cost V 2 bases and J 7 bases, with 12 bases left between them.

Comment on this clonotype: A much more abundant neighbour one base away suggests this may be a read error. The CDR3 DNA reads as TGTGCCAGCGGAATCGTGAATTCACCCCTCCACTTT. It specifies CASGIVNSPLHF. The V gene is TRBV6-1, the J gene TRBJ1-6; D unclear. This CDR3 spans 12 amino acids. Germline V gene lookup returns CDR1 MNHNS and CDR2 SASEGT. Trimming stripped 8 bases from V and 7 bases from J, with 9 bases between.

A word on this clonotype: At one end, the junction sequence differs from germline, possibly due to a read error. V is TRBV28 and J is TRBJ2-5, with TRBD2 matching over 9 bases. The CDR3 spans 15 residues. Germline values: CDR1 MDHEN, CDR2 SYDVKM. CDR3 nucleotides: TGTTCCAGCAGGCCGGGACTAGCTATTAGAGAGACCCAGTACTTC. Translation gives CSSRPGLAIRETQYF.

This clonotype was seen more than once but under ten times. J is TRBJ2-3 and V is TRBV28, with D perhaps being TRBD1 or TRBD2 (5 bases each). Trimming removed 6 bases at V and 3 bases at J, with 22 bases between. This CDR3 spans 17 amino acids. Germline loops: CDR1 MDHEN, CDR2 SYDVKM. The CDR3 protein is CASRPLGDAWVTDTQYF. Written as DNA, the CDR3 is TGTGCCAGCAGACCGCTAGGGGACGCCTGGGTTACAGATACGCAGTATTTT.